This is a list of T cell receptor beta chains from one sample in a study of patients and donors after allogeneic stem cell transplantation. TCRdb fed the RT-PCR reads into MiXCR, producing one record per CDR3 protein. This table holds some 880,000 distinct CDR3 sequences, 15% to 20% found once. The sample taken for sequencing was blood, either unsorted or a sorted T cell fraction (not recorded which). The receptors originated from a human donor who was either an allogeneic HSCT recipient or a stem cell or donor lymphocyte infusion donor (not recorded which). It is not recorded whose cells these are; they may come from a transplant donor. Both conserved end residues are part of each CDR3. D genes are given only for firm matches. Expanded clones are given a class, and other clones once, few, many or no size at all.

abundance	len	d_gene	v_gene	j_gene	CDR3nt	CDR3aa
.	15	.	TRBV12-3/TRBV12-4	TRBJ1-1	TGTGCCAGCAGTTCACTAACAGGGTTGAACACTGAAGCTTTCTTT	CASSSLTGLNTEAFF
.	19	TRBD2	TRBV4-3	TRBJ2-1	TGCGCCAGCAGCCATTCACATCATCTTCTAGCGGGGGCATACAATGAGCAGTTCTTC	CASSHSHHLLAGAYNEQFF
many	13	.	TRBV12-3/TRBV12-4	TRBJ2-7	TGTGCCAGCAGTTTACTAGCCTCCTACGAGCAGTACTTC	CASSLLASYEQYF
many	14	TRBD1	TRBV6-1	TRBJ2-7	TGTGCCAGCAGACCGTACAGGGGACCCTACGAGCAGTACTTC	CASRPYRGPYEQYF
.	15	.	TRBV5-1	TRBJ2-2	TGCGCCAGCAGCTCTCAGGGTCCTCTGACCGGGGAGCTGTTTTTT	CASSSQGPLTGELFF
.	13	.	TRBV20-1	TRBJ1-1	TGCAGTGCTAGGTCCTCCGGGGGCACTGAAGCTTTCTTT	CSARSSGGTEAFF
.	16	.	TRBV24-1	TRBJ1-2	TGTGCCACCAGTGAGAACGGGAAGACAGCTATCTATGGCTACACCTTC	CATSENGKTAIYGYTF
.	17	.	TRBV9	TRBJ2-1	TGTGCCAGCAGCGTAGCTCACGGACGCGTATCGGGAAATGAGCAGTTCTTC	CASSVAHGRVSGNEQFF
many	17	TRBD2	TRBV12-3/TRBV12-4	TRBJ2-3	TGTGCCAGCAATACGGGACTAGCGAATCCTAGCACAGATACGCAGTATTTT	CASNTGLANPSTDTQYF
.	12	.	TRBV29-1	TRBJ2-2	TGCAGCGTCCTAGGGGGGTCCGGGGAGCTGTTTTTT	CSVLGGSGELFF
few	14	.	TRBV12-3/TRBV12-4	TRBJ2-3	TGTGCCAGCAGGACGGGCCCCACGGGGGATACGCAGTATTTT	CASRTGPTGDTQYF
few	14	.	TRBV20-1	TRBJ1-1	TGCAGTGCTAGAGATCTCCCTGGGGAGACTGAAGCTTTCTTT	CSARDLPGETEAFF
.	13	.	TRBV7-9	TRBJ2-7	TGTGCCAGCAGCATGGACGCTGCCTACGAGCAGTACTTC	CASSMDAAYEQYF
few	18	TRBD2	TRBV6-5	TRBJ2-2	TGTGCCAGCAGTTACTCGGGACTAGCGGGAGGGTACACCGGGGAGCTGTTTTTT	CASSYSGLAGGYTGELFF
many	12	.	TRBV12-3/TRBV12-4	TRBJ1-1	TGTGCCAGCACCCTGGCGGGTTCTGAAGCTTTCTTT	CASTLAGSEAFF
.	14	.	TRBV6-2/TRBV6-3	TRBJ1-1	TGTGCCAGCAGTTACAGTTTTGAGGGGACTGAAGCTTTCTTT	CASSYSFEGTEAFF
.	14	.	TRBV6-1	TRBJ1-1	TGTGCCAGCAGTGAAGCGGGCAGGAACACTGAAGCTTTCTTT	CASSEAGRNTEAFF
.	19	.	TRBV11-2	TRBJ2-6	TGTGCCAGCAGCTCTCTGAACAGGATTAGGGACTCTGGGGCCAACGTCCTGACTTTC	CASSSLNRIRDSGANVLTF